The rows below give T cell receptor beta chains drawn from one sample of a study of T cells in Graves' hyperthyroidism and ophthalmopathy. TCRdb re-called the multiplex PCR reads through MiXCR, storing one row per CDR3 protein. The sample records about 590,000 distinct CDR3 sequences, approximately 15% being singletons. Sequences were obtained from blood. The source is a woman aged 30 to 39 with Graves' hyperthyroidism. Each CDR3 is given with its conserved first and last residue. A D gene is named only where the DNA matches it firmly. Not every row has a clone size; where given, it reads once, few, many or a size class.

clone_size | j_call | v_call | d_call | cdr3_nt | cdr3_aa
. | TRBJ2-3 | TRBV4-1 | TRBD2 | TGCGCCAGCAGCCAAGTTCTAGCGGGAGTGTACACAGATACGCAGTATTTT | CASSQVLAGVYTDTQYF
many | TRBJ2-1 | TRBV28 | . | TGTGCCAGCAACTCGGACGGATACAATGAGCAGTTCTTC | CASNSDGYNEQFF
. | TRBJ2-7 | TRBV24-1 | . | TGTGCCACCAGTGACGGTCGGGGGGAGCAGTACTTC | CATSDGRGEQYF
. | TRBJ2-2 | TRBV6-2/TRBV6-3 | . | TGTGCCAGCAGTTACCCGCAGCTTGCGAACACCGGGGAGCTGTTTTTT | CASSYPQLANTGELFF
many | TRBJ1-1 | TRBV30 | . | TGTGCCTGGAGACGGGGGGGCACTGAAGCTTTCTTT | CAWRRGGTEAFF
many | TRBJ1-2 | TRBV20-1 | . | TGCAGTGCTAGCCGTCTCGGGGGGAACTATGGCTACACCTTC | CSASRLGGNYGYTF
. | TRBJ2-2 | TRBV3-1 | . | TGTGCTTGGACTATTAGGGAACCCGGGGAGCTGTTTTTT | CAWTIREPGELFF
. | TRBJ2-3 | TRBV7-6 | TRBD2 | TGTGCCAGCAGCCAAGGACTAGCGGGAGGGCCAATAGATACGCAGTATTTT | CASSQGLAGGPIDTQYF
. | TRBJ2-7 | TRBV10-3 | . | TGTGCCATCAGTGAAGATTCCTACGAGCAGTACTTC | CAISEDSYEQYF
many | TRBJ2-7 | TRBV18 | . | TGTGCCAGCTCACCACCGGGCCCTCCCGAGCAGTACTTC | CASSPPGPPEQYF
many | TRBJ1-5 | TRBV6-8 | . | TGTGCCAGCCGTAGAGAAGCGAGCAATCAGCCCCAGCATTTT | CASRREASNQPQHF
. | TRBJ2-7 | TRBV28 | TRBD2 | TGTACCAGCAGTCAGAGCGGGGCGGGGGCCTACGAGCAGTACTTC | CTSSQSGAGAYEQYF
. | TRBJ1-5 | TRBV28 | . | TGTGCCAGCAGTCCCCAGGGCGCGCGGCCCCAGCATTTT | CASSPQGARPQHF
. | TRBJ1-2 | TRBV5-4 | . | TGTGCCAGCAGCCCTCTGCTAAAGGGGGGTGGCGCCACCTATGGCTACACCTTC | CASSPLLKGGGATYGYTF
. | TRBJ2-4 | TRBV6-2/TRBV6-3 | . | TGTGCCAGCAGTTACTACGGCATCGAGGGCTATGGCAAAAACATTCAGTACTTC | CASSYYGIEGYGKNIQYF
many | TRBJ1-5 | TRBV12-3/TRBV12-4 | . | TGTGCCAGCCGCCTGGATCTGGGGGATCAGCCCCAGCATTTT | CASRLDLGDQPQHF
. | TRBJ2-7 | TRBV11-2 | TRBD2 | TGTGCCAGCAGCCAAGCCCTAGCGGGGATATACGAGCAGTACTTC | CASSQALAGIYEQYF
. | TRBJ2-1 | TRBV5-6 | . | TGTGCCAGCAGCTTGGTGGCGACCTACAATGAGCAGTTCTTC | CASSLVATYNEQFF
few | TRBJ2-3 | TRBV6-1 | . | TGTGCCGGCCGTATGTTGGATGCTAGCACAGATACGCAGTATTTT | CAGRMLDASTDTQYF
. | TRBJ1-6 | TRBV4-1 | . | TGCGCCAGCAGCCAACCGACCATGGGTAATTCACCCCTCCACTTT | CASSQPTMGNSPLHF
many | TRBJ2-3 | TRBV27 | . | TGTGCCAGCAGTTCACCAGGGGCCGCAGATACGCAGTATTTT | CASSSPGAADTQYF
. | TRBJ1-2 | TRBV30 | . | TGTGCCTGGAGTGCAACCTCCGGGGGCGGCTACACCTTC | CAWSATSGGGYTF
many | TRBJ2-4 | TRBV7-3 | TRBD2 | TGTGCCAGCAGCCAACCCGGACTAGCGGGAGGTGGTGACATTCAGTACTTC | CASSQPGLAGGGDIQYF
. | TRBJ2-2 | TRBV10-3 | . | TGTGCCATCAACGCGGTTCGTAGGACCGGGGAGCTGTTTTTT | CAINAVRRTGELFF
. | TRBJ2-6 | TRBV10-3 | . | TGTGCCACCACTGCGACGCTAGGCTCTGGGGCCAACGTCCTGACTTTC | CATTATLGSGANVLTF
many | TRBJ2-2 | TRBV30 | TRBD2 | TGTGCCTGGAGTAGCGGGACGAACACCGGGGAGCTGTTTTTT | CAWSSGTNTGELFF
many | TRBJ2-1 | TRBV7-9 | . | TGTGCCAGCAGCTTACCTGGTTGGCATGAGCAGTTCTTC | CASSLPGWHEQFF
few | TRBJ2-5 | TRBV20-1 | TRBD1 | TGCAGTGCTAGTGGACAGGGTAAAGAGACCCAGTACTTC | CSASGQGKETQYF
many | TRBJ2-5 | TRBV30 | TRBD1 | TGTGCCTGGAGTAGAGGACAGGGGGCCGGGGCCCAGTACTTC | CAWSRGQGAGAQYF
. | TRBJ1-1 | TRBV6-2/TRBV6-3 | TRBD1 | TGTGCCAGCAAGAAACAGGGGGCCACTGAAGCTTTCTTT | CASKKQGATEAFF
many | TRBJ1-5 | TRBV6-1 | . | TGTGCCAGCAGTGAGGACGTAGGGAGCAATCAGCCCCAGCATTTT | CASSEDVGSNQPQHF
few | TRBJ2-5 | TRBV20-1 | . | TGCAGTGCTAGAAAAAACCGAGCGGTGGAGACCCAGTACTTC | CSARKNRAVETQYF
many | TRBJ1-2 | TRBV29-1 | . | TGCAGCGTTGAAGGAGACCTGCCCCGAAGACCTAACTATGGCTACACCTTC | CSVEGDLPRRPNYGYTF
many | TRBJ2-1 | TRBV5-4 | . | TGTGCCAGTAAGACGAGGGGGGGAGTATCCGATGAGCAGTTCTTC | CASKTRGGVSDEQFF
many | TRBJ2-1 | TRBV7-3 | . | TGTGCCAGCAGCTTAGAAGAATACAATGAGCAGTTCTTC | CASSLEEYNEQFF
many | TRBJ2-5 | TRBV20-1 | . | TGCAGTGTGGATTGGGAGGAGACCCAGTACTTC | CSVDWEETQYF
. | TRBJ2-3 | TRBV28 | TRBD2 | TGTGCCAGCAGTTTTAAACTAGCGGGAGCTGTTTATACGCAGTATTTT | CASSFKLAGAVYTQYF
. | TRBJ2-7 | TRBV2 | TRBD2 | TGTGCCGGCCTCGGGACTAGCGGGTACGAGCAGTACTTC | CAGLGTSGYEQYF
many | TRBJ2-3 | TRBV9 | TRBD2 | TGTGCCAGCAGCGTCGGGACTAGCGGGAGCACAGATACGCAGTATTTT | CASSVGTSGSTDTQYF
. | TRBJ2-3 | TRBV19 | TRBD1 | TGTGCCAGTAGTGCCTCGGGGACAGTCACAGATACGCAGTATTTT | CASSASGTVTDTQYF
many | TRBJ2-5 | TRBV27 | . | TGTGCCAGCAGTTTATTCACAGGGAACAGCCAGGAGACCCAGTACTTC | CASSLFTGNSQETQYF
many | TRBJ2-1 | TRBV18 | TRBD1 | TGTGCCAGCATCGACAGGGGGCGAATAAACGAGCAGTTCTTC | CASIDRGRINEQFF
many | TRBJ1-1 | TRBV28 | . | TGTGCCAGCAGCGGAAACACTGAAGCTTTCTTT | CASSGNTEAFF
many | TRBJ2-3 | TRBV10-3 | TRBD2 | TGTGCCATCAGTGAGCCCACTAGCGGCACAGATACGCAGTATTTT | CAISEPTSGTDTQYF
few | TRBJ1-2 | TRBV20-1 | . | TGCAGTGCGAGAGCCTCCCGACAGGACTATGGCTACACCTTC | CSARASRQDYGYTF
few | TRBJ1-5 | TRBV19 | . | TGTGCCAGTAGTCGGCGGGGGGTCGATCAGCCCCAGCATTTT | CASSRRGVDQPQHF
. | TRBJ2-7 | TRBV6-2/TRBV6-3 | . | TGTGCCAGCAGTGGGGGTCGCGACGAGCAGTACTTC | CASSGGRDEQYF